The following is a T cell receptor beta chain sequence with its context. This clone occurred once. This receptor's antigen is unknown. No quality values exist for individual bases; no much larger clone is one base distant. There are 15 amino acids in the CDR3, from cysteine to phenylalanine inclusive. The entry retains the CDR3 DNA only, 45 bases that are in frame from base 1. V and J are trimmed by 6 bases and 2 bases, and the gene matches miss 6 bases of the junction. The germline V gene yields MNHEY for CDR1 and SVGAGI for CDR2. The sample comes from a study of blood T cell repertoires in COVID-19 (TCRdb year 2020). With respect to the entire study: Samples from collaborators originated in the United States, Italy and Spain and spanned both the acute and convalescent phases of COVID-19. The prospective study material was composed of cDNA or gDNA derived from T cells, B-cell-depleted T cells, or PBMCs. Deeply sampled blood TCRbeta repertoires from subjects exposed to, actively infected with, or recovered from COVID-19 were included in the dataset. The repertoires were released in a freely available public database meant as a resource for research on the immune response to SARS-CoV-2. Samples came from the ongoing ImmuneRACE study (first 160 participants) plus 1,254 subjects from 6 global collaborators. Nearly every sample came with metadata listing a de-identified subject ID, COVID-19 status, age in years and sex. Where HLA class I and class II types were available, the types were taken from metadata supplied by the sample provider, not from assay-based typing.

Each collaborating institution followed its own protocols to collect whole blood in K2EDTA tubes. For TCRbeta analysis, collaborators shipped samples in one of three forms: frozen whole blood, isolated PBMCs, or DNA extracted from either of those sample types. TCRbeta CDR3 regions were amplified from genomic DNA by means of the immunoSEQ Assay, a bias-controlled multiplex PCR. The paper's data handling went like this. Within the assay, amplification of reference gene primers was used to estimate how many nucleated cells each sample contained. To quantify the absolute abundance of each unique TCRbeta CDR3 rearrangement, sequence reads were collapsed and filtered. For each sample, productive Simpson clonality was calculated by taking the square root of Simpson's diversity index across productive rearrangements. As stored in TCRdb, this immuneACCESS dataset retains in-frame rearrangements with V and J assigned. A fraction of the clones does not appear; measured against another copy, unresolved V genes explain less than half of the discrepancy, and the remainder lacks a known reason. That table gives V, J and clone size, and the DNA gave D and trimming. The sample table records fewer than 80,000 clones; 80% to 95% of these occur just once. In total, the top ten clones hold 5% to 7% of the sample.

Here is what the overall study found, with its caveats: Clinical and demographic metadata were provided uncurated, with the amount varying by source and participant.

Sequenced material: peripheral blood. The V and J genes are TRBV6-5 and TRBJ1-5, with 8 middle bases fitting TRBD1. This sequence was found in a human donor in a cohort sampled during active COVID-19. CDR3 protein: CASSDGQGGNQPQHF. The sequenced DNA is TGTGCCAGCAGCGACGGACAGGGCGGCAATCAGCCCCAGCATTTT.